The clone carrying this TCR beta chain has a handful of counts. The antigen is undetermined. This sample was included in a study of early T cells in non-severe SARS-CoV-2 infection. Across the whole study: Sequencing of unsorted whole blood was done on bulk RNA, leaving chains unpaired. Overall study results and limits: Clonotype matching in VDJdb favored anti-spike CD8 responses and did not capture private and CD4 specificities.

Attachment of unique molecular identifiers to individual cDNA molecules was performed. Using its own MiXCR run on the 5' RACE reads, TCRdb lists one record per CDR3 protein. The sample lists 50,000 to 55,000 distinct CDR3 sequences; roughly 9.2% were seen once. Sequencing input: whole blood. This TCR was recovered from an adult who was a healthcare worker with PCR-confirmed SARS-CoV-2 infection or an uninfected control (not recorded which).

This CDR3 is CASSPYMNTEAFF. The CDR3 coding sequence is TGTGCCAGCAGCCCTTACATGAACACTGAAGCTTTCTTT. The gene calls are TRBV3-1 and TRBJ1-1; no reliable D call. The V end was cut by 4 bases, the J end by 0 bases, with 6 bases between. The CDR3 covers 13 residues. The V gene's germline CDR1 is LGHDT and CDR2 YNNKEL (reference sequence).